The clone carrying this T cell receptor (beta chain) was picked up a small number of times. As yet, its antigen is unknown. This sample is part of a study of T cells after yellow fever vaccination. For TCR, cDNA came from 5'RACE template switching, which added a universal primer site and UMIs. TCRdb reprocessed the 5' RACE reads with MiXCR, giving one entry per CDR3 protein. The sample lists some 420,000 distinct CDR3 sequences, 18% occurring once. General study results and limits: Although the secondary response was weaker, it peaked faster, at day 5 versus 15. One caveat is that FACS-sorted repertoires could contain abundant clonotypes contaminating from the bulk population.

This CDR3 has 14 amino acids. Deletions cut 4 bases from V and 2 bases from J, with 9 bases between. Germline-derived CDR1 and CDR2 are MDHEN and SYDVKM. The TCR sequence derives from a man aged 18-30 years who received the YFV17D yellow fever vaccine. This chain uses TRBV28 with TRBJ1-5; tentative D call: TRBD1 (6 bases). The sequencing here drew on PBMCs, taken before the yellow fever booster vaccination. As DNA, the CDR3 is TGTGCCAGCAGTTCTTGGACAGGCAATCAGCCCCAGCATTTT. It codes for CASSSWTGNQPQHF.